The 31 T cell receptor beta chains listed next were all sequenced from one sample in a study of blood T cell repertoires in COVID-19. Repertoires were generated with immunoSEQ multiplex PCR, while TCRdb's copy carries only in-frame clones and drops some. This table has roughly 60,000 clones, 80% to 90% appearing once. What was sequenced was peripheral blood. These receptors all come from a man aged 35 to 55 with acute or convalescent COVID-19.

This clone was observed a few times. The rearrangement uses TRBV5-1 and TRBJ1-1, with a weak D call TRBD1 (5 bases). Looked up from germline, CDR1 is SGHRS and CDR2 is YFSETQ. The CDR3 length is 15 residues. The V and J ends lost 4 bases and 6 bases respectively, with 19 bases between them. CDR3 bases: TGCGCCAGCAGCCCCAATCCCCAGGGAATGGCTGAAGCTTTCTTT. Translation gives CASSPNPQGMAEAFF.

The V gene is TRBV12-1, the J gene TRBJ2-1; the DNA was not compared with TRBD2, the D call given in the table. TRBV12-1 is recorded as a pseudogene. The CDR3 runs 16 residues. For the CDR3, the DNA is TGTGCCAGCAGCTTTGCGCGAGAAGGGAGCGACAATGAGCAGTTCTTC. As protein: CASSFAREGSDNEQFF.

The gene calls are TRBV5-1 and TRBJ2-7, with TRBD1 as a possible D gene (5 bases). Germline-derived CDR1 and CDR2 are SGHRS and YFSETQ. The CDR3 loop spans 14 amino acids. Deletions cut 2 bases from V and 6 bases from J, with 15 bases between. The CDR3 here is CASSLQVSPSEQYF. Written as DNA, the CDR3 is TGCGCCAGCAGCTTACAGGTTTCCCCATCCGAGCAGTACTTC.

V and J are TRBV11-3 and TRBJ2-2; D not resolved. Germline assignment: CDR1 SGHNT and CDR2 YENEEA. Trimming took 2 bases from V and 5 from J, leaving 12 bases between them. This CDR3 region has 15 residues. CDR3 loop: CASSLSPDPTGELFF. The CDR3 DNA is TGTGCCAGCAGCTTAAGTCCAGATCCTACCGGGGAGCTGTTTTTT.

CDR3 protein: CASSPIRTGYSYEQYF. In DNA, the CDR3 is TGCGCCAGCAGCCCAATCAGGACAGGCTATTCCTACGAGCAGTACTTC. The rearrangement uses TRBV4-1 and TRBJ2-7; TRBD1 matches at 7 bases. CDR1 MGHRA and CDR2 YSYEKL come from the germline V gene. After removal of 4 bases from V and 1 base from J, the junction contained 10 bases not matched to a gene. CDR3 length equals 16 residues.

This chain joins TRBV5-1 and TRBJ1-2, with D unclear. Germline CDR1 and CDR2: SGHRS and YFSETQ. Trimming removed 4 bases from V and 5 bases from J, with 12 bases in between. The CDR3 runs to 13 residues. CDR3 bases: TGCGCCAGCAGCCCAGACCTGACTTATGGCTACACCTTC. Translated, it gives CASSPDLTYGYTF.

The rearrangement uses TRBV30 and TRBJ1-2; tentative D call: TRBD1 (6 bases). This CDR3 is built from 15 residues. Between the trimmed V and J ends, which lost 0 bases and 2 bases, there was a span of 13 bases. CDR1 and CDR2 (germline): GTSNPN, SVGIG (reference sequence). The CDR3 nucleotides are TGTGCCTGGAGTGTTGTGTCAGGGGCCAACTATGGCTACACCTTC. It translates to CAWSVVSGANYGYTF.

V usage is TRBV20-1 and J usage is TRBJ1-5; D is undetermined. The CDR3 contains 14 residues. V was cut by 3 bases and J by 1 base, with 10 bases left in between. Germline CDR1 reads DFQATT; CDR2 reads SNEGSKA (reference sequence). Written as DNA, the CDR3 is TGCAGTGCTAGTACGGCGGGAAGCAATCAGCCCCAGCATTTT. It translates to CSASTAGSNQPQHF.

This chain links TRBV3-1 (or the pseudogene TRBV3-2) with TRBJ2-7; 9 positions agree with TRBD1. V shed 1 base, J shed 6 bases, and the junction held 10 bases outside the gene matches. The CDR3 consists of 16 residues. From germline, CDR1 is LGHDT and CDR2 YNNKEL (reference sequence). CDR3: CASSQGYGTGTVEQYF. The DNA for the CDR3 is TGTGCCAGCAGCCAAGGGTATGGGACAGGGACGGTCGAGCAGTACTTC.

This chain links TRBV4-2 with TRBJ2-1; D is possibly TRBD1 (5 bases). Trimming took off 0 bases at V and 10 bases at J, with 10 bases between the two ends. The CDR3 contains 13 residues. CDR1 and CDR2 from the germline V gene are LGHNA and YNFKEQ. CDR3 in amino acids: CASSQEWGYEQFF. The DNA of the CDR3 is TGTGCCAGCAGCCAAGAATGGGGCTACGAGCAGTTCTTC.

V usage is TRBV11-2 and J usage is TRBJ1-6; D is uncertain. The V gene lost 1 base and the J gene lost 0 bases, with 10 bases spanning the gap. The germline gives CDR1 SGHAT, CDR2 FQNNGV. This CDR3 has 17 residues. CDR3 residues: CASSLVASSSYNSPLHF. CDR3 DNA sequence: TGTGCCAGCAGCTTAGTTGCCTCGAGCTCCTATAATTCACCCCTCCACTTT.

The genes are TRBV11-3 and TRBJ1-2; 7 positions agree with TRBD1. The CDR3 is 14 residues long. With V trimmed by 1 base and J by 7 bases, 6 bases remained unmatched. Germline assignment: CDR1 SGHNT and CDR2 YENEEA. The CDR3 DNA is TGTGCCAGCAGCTTAGTTGAGGGGGCAGGTGGCTACACCTTC. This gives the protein CASSLVEGAGGYTF. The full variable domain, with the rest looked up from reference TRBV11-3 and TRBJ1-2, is EAGVVQSPRYKIIEKKQPVAFWCNPISGHNTLYWYLQNLGQGPELLIRYENEEAVDDSQLPKDRFSAERLKGVDSTLKIQPAELGDSAVYLCASSLVEGAGGYTFGSGTRLTVV.

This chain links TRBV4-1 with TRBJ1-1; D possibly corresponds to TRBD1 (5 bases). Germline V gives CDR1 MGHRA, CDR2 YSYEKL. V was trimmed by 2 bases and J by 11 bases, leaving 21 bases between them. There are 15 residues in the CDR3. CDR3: CASSQLGLRFGGAFF. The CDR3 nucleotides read TGCGCCAGCAGCCAACTCGGGCTGCGTTTTGGGGGGGCTTTCTTT.

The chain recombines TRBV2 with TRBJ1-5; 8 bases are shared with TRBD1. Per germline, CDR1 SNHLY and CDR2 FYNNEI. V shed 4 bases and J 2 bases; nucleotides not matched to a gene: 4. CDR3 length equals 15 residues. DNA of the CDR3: TGTGCCAGCAGTGGTCAACAGGGGGGCAATCAGCCCCAGCATTTT. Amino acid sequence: CASSGQQGGNQPQHF.

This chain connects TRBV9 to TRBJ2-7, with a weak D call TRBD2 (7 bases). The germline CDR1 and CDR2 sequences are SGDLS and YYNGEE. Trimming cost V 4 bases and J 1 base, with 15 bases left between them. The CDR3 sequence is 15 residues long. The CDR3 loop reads CASSPPGGGSYEQYF. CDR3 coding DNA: TGTGCCAGCAGCCCACCGGGGGGCGGGTCCTACGAGCAGTACTTC.

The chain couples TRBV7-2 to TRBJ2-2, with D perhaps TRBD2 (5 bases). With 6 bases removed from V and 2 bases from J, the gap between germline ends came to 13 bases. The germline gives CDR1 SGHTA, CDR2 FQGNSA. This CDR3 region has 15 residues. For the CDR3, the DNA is TGTGCCAGCAGGTCGGGCAGACTAAACACCGGGGAGCTGTTTTTT. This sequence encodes CASRSGRLNTGELFF.

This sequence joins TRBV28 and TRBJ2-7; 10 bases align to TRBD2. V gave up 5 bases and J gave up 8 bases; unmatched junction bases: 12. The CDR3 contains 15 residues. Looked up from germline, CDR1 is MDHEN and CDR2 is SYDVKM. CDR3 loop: CASSPSDKLAGKQYF. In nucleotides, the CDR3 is TGTGCCAGCAGTCCTTCGGACAAACTAGCGGGGAAGCAGTACTTC.

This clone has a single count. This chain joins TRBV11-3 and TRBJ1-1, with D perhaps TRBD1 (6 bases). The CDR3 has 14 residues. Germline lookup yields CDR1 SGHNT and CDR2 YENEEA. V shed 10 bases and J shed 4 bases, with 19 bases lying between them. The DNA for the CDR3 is TGTGCCACCCTAGACAGGCGGAGGAGCACTGAAGCTTTCTTT. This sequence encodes CATLDRRRSTEAFF.

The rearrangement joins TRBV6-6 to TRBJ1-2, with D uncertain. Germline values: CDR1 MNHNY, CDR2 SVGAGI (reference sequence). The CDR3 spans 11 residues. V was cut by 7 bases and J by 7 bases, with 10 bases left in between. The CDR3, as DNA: TGTGCCAGCACCCGGGAAGGTGGCTACACCTTC. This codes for CASTREGGYTF.

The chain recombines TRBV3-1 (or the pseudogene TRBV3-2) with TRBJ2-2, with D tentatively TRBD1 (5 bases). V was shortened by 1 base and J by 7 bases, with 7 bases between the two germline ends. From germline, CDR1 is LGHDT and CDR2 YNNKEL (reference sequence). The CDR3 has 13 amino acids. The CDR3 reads CASSQAGLGELFF. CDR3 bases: TGTGCCAGCAGCCAAGCAGGGCTCGGGGAGCTGTTTTTT.

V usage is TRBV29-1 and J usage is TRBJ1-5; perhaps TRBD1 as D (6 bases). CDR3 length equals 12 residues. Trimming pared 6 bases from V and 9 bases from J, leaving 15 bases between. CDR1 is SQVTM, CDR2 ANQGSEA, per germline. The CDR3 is CSVREGGGPQHF. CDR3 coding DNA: TGCAGCGTCCGCGAAGGGGGTGGGCCCCAGCATTTT.

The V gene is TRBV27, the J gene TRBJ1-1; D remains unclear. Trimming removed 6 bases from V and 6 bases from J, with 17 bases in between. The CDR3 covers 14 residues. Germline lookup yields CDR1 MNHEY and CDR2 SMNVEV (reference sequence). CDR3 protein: CASSLDGPEAEAFF. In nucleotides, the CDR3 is TGTGCCAGCAGCCTTGACGGGCCGGAGGCTGAAGCTTTCTTT.

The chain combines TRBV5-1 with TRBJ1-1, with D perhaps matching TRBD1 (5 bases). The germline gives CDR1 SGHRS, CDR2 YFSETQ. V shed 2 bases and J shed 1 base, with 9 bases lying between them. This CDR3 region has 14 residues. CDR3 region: CASSLSGGNTEAFF. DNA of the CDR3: TGCGCCAGCAGCTTAAGCGGGGGGAACACTGAAGCTTTCTTT.

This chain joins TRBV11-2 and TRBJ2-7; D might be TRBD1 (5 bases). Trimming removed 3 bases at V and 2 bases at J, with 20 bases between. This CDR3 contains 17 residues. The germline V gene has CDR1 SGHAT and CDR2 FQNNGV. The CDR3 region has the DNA TGTGCCAGCAGCTTGAATCTCCCGCAGGGTGGGACCTACGAGCAGTACTTC. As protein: CASSLNLPQGGTYEQYF.

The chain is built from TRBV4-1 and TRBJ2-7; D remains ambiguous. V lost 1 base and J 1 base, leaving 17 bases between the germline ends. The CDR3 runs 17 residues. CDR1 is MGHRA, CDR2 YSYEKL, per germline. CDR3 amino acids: CASSQGSLKFTSYEQYF. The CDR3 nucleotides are TGCGCCAGCAGCCAAGGCAGTCTGAAGTTCACATCCTACGAGCAGTACTTC.

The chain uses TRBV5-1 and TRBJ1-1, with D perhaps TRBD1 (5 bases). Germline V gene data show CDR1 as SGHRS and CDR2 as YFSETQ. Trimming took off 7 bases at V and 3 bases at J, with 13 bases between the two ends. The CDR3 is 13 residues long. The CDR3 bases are TGCGCCAGCGGCTACAGGTTATACACTGAAGCTTTCTTT. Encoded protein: CASGYRLYTEAFF.

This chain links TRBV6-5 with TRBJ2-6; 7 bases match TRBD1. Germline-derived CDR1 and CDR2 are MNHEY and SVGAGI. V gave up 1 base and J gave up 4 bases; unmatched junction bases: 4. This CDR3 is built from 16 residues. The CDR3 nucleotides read TGTGCCAGCAGTTACTACACAGGGGCCGGGGCCAACGTCCTGACTTTC. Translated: CASSYYTGAGANVLTF.

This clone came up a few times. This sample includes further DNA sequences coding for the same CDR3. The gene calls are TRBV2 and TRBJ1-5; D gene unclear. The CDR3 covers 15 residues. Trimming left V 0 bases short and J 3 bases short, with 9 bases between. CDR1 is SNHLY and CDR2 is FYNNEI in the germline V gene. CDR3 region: CASSEAGVNNQPQHF. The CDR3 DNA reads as TGTGCCAGCAGTGAAGCCGGGGTCAACAATCAGCCCCAGCATTTT.

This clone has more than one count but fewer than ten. CDR3 coding DNA: TGTGCCAGCAGCCAATGGGGATCAGGCGGGAATGAGCAGTTCTTC. This translates into CASSQWGSGGNEQFF. The chain joins TRBV16 to TRBJ2-1, with a possible D match to TRBD2 (5 bases). Trimming removed 1 base from V and 7 bases from J, with 14 bases in between. Germline CDR1 is KGHSY and CDR2 is FQNENV. The CDR3 has 15 amino acids.

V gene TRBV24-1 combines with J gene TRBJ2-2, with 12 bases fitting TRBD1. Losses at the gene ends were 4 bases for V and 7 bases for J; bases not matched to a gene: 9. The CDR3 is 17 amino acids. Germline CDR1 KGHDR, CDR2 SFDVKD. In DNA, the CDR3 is TGTGCCACCAGTGAAGGGTGGGACAGGGGGCGCGTCGGGGAGCTGTTTTTT. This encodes CATSEGWDRGRVGELFF.

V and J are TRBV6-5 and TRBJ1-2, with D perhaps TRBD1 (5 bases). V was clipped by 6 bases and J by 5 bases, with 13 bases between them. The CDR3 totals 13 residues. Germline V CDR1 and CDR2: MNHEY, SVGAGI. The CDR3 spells CASSGGTIYGYTF. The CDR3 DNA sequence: TGTGCCAGCAGCGGGGGGACGATATATGGCTACACCTTC.